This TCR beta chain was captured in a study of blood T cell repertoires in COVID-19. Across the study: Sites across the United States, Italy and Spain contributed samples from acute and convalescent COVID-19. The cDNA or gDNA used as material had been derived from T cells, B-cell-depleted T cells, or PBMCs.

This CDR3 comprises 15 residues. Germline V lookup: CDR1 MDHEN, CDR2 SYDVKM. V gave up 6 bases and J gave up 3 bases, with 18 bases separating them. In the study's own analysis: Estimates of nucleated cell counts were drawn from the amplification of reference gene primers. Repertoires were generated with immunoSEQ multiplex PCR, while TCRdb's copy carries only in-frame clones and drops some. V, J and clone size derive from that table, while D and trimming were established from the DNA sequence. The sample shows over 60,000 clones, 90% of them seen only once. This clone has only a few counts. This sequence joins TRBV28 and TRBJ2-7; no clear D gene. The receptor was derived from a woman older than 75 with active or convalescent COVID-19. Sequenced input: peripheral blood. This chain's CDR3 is CASSTPGKSYYEQYF. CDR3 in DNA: TGTGCCAGCAGCACTCCCGGTAAGAGTTACTACGAGCAGTACTTC.